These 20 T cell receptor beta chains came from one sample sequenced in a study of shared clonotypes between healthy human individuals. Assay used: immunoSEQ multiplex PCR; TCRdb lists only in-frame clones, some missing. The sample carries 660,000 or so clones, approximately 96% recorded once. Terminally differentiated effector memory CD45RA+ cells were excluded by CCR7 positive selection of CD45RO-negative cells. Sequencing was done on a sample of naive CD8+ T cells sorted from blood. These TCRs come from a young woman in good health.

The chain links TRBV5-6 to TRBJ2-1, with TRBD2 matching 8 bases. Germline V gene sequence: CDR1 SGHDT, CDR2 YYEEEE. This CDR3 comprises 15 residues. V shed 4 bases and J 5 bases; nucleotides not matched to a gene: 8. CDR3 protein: CASSAQTSAHNEQFF. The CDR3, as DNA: TGTGCCAGCAGCGCACAGACTAGCGCGCACAATGAGCAGTTCTTC. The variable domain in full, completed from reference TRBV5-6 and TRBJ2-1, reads DAGVTQSPTHLIKTRGQQVTLRCSPKSGHDTVSWYQQALGQGPQFIFQYYEEEERQRGNFPDRFSGHQFPNYSSELNVNALLLGDSALYLCASSAQTSAHNEQFFGPGTRLTVL.

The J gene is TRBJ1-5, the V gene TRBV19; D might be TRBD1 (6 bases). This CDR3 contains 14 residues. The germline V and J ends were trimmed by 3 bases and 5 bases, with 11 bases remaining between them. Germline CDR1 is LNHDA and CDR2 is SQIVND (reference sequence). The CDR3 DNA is TGTGCCAGTAGTATCCGGGACACCGATCAGCCCCAGCATTTT. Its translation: CASSIRDTDQPQHF.

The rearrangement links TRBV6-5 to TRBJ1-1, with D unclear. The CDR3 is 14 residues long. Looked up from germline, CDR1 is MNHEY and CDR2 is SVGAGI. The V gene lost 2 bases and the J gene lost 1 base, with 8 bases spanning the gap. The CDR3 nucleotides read TGTGCCAGCAGTTACGGTTCCACGAACACTGAAGCTTTCTTT. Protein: CASSYGSTNTEAFF.

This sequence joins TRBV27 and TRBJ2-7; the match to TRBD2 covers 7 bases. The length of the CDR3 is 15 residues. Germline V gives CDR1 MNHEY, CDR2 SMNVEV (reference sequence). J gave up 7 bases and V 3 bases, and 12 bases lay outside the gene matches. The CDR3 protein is CASSFLAGQAKEQYF. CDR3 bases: TGTGCCAGCAGTTTCTTAGCGGGTCAAGCAAAGGAGCAGTACTTC.

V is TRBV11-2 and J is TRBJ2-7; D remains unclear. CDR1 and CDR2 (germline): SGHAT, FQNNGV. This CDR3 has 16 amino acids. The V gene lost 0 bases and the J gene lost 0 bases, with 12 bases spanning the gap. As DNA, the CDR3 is TGTGCCAGCAGCTTAGATTGGGCGATCCACTCCTACGAGCAGTACTTC. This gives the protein CASSLDWAIHSYEQYF.

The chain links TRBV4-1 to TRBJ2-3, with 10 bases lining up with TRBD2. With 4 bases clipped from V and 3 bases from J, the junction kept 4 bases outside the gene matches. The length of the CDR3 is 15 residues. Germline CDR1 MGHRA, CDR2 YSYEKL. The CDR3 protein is CASSLAGGPTDTQYF. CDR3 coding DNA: TGCGCCAGCAGCCTAGCGGGAGGACCTACAGATACGCAGTATTTT.

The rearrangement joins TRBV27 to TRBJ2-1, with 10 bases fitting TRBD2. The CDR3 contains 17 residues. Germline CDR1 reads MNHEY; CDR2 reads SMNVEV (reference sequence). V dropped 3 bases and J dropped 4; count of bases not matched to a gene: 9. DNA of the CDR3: TGTGCCAGCAGTTTTCCCCCGGGTAGCGGGAGGTACAATGAGCAGTTCTTC. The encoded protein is CASSFPPGSGRYNEQFF.

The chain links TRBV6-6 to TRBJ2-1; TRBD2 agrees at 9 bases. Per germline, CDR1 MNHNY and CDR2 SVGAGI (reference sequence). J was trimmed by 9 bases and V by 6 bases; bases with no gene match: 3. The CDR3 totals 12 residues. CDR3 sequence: CASRTAGGEQFF. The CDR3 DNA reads TGTGCCAGCAGAACAGCGGGAGGTGAGCAGTTCTTC.

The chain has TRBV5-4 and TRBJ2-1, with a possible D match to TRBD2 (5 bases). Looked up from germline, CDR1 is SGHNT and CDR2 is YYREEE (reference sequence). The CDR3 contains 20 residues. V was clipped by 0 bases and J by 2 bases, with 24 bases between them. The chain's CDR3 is CASSLGLSPYGGSPYNEQFF. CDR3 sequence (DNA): TGTGCCAGCAGCTTGGGGCTATCCCCCTATGGAGGCTCTCCCTACAATGAGCAGTTCTTC. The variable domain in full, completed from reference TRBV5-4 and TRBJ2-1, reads ETGVTQSPTHLIKTRGQQVTLRCSSQSGHNTVSWYQQALGQGPQFIFQYYREEENGRGNFPPRFSGLQFPNYSSELNVNALELDDSALYLCASSLGLSPYGGSPYNEQFFGPGTRLTVL.

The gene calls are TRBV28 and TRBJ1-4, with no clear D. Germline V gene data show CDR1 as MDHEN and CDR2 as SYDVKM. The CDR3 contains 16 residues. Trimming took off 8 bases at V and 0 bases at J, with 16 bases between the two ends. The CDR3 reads CASEAGRAATNEKLFF. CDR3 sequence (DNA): TGTGCCAGCGAGGCGGGGAGGGCGGCAACTAATGAAAAACTGTTTTTT.

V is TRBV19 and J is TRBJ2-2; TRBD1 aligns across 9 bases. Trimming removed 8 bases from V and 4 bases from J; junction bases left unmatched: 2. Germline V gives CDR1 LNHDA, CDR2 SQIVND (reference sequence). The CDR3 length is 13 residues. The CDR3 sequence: CASGQGFTGELFF. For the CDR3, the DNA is TGTGCCAGTGGACAGGGGTTCACCGGGGAGCTGTTTTTT.

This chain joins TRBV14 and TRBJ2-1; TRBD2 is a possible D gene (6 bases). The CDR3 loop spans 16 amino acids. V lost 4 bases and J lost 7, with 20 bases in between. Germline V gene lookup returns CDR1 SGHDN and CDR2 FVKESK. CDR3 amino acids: CASSRELAGWGNEQFF. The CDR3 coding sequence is TGTGCCAGCAGCCGAGAACTAGCAGGTTGGGGTAATGAGCAGTTCTTC.

The CDR3 DNA is TGTGCCAGCAGGAGTGAGCGGGGAGAGGGCAAAAACATTCAGTACTTC. Its protein is CASRSERGEGKNIQYF. This sequence joins TRBV28 and TRBJ2-4, with 7 bases aligning to TRBD2. Germline V gene lookup returns CDR1 MDHEN and CDR2 SYDVKM. The CDR3 extends over 16 amino acids. After removal of 6 bases from V and 3 bases from J, the junction contained 11 bases not matched to a gene.

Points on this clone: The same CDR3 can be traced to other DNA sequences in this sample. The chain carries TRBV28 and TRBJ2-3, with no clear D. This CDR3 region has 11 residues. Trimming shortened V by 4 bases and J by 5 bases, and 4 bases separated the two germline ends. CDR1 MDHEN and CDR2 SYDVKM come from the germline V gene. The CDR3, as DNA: TGTGCCAGCAGTTACGGAGATACGCAGTATTTT. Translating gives CASSYGDTQYF. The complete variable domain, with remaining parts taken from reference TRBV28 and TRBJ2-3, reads DVKVTQSSRYLVKRTGEKVFLECVQDMDHENMFWYRQDPGLGLRLIYFSYDVKMKEKGDIPEGYSVSREKKERFSLILESASTNQTSMYLCASSYGDTQYFGPGTRLTVL.

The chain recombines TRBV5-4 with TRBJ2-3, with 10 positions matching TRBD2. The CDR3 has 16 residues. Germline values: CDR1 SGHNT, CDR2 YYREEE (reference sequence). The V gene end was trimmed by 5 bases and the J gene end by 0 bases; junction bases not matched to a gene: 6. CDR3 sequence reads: CASRFSGRLSTDTQYF. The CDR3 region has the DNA TGTGCCAGCAGGTTTAGCGGGAGGTTAAGCACAGATACGCAGTATTTT.

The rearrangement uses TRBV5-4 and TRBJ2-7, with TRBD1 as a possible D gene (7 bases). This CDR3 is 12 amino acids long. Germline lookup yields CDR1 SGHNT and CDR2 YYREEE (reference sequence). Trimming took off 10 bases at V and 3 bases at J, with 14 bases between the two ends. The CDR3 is CAAGTADYEQYF. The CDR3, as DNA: TGTGCCGCGGGGACAGCGGACTACGAGCAGTACTTC.

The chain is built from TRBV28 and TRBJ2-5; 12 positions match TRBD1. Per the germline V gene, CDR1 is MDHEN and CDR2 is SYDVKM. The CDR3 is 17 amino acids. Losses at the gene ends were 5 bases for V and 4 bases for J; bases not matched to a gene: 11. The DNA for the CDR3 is TGTGCCAGCAGTCCCCCGCTGGGACAGGGGGCCAGAGAGACCCAGTACTTC. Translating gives CASSPPLGQGARETQYF.

For the CDR3, the DNA is TGTGCCAGCAGTCAAGACTGGACCTCCTACGAGCAGTACTTC. This translates into CASSQDWTSYEQYF. The chain links TRBV27 to TRBJ2-7; D not resolved. Trimming removed 5 bases from V and 0 bases from J, with 11 bases in between. Germline CDR1 is MNHEY and CDR2 is SMNVEV (reference sequence). This CDR3 is 14 amino acids long.

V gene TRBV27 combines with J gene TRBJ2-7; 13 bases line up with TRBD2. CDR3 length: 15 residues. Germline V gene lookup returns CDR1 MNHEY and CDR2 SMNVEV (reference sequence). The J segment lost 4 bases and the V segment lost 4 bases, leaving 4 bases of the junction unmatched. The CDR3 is CASSSGTSGMYEQYF. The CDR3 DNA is TGTGCCAGCAGTTCCGGGACTAGCGGGATGTACGAGCAGTACTTC.

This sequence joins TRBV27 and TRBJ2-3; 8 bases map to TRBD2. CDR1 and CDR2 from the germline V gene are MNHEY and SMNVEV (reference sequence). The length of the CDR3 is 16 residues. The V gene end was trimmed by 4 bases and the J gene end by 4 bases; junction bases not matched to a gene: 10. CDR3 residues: CASSSSAGERADTQYF. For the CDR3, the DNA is TGTGCCAGCAGTTCCTCAGCGGGAGAGAGGGCAGATACGCAGTATTTT.